This T cell receptor beta chain was identified in a study of Ad26.COV2.S vaccination and SARS-CoV-2 variants. Study context: Enrolled in COV1001, the donor was in the Ad26.COV2.S trial arm, which received the vaccine.

Treatment described: some 19 received Ad26.COV2.S at low or high dose, single or two shots; 5 received placebo; per-sample allocation not given. The samples were gathered on day 63 after the first injection of vaccine or placebo. Ad26 vector vaccine expressed Wuhan-strain SARS-CoV-2 spike. Clones were sequenced by immunoSEQ multiplex PCR, and TCRdb holds only the in-frame ones, with some missing. The sample has just over 350,000 clones, 85% seen once. This clone was seen just once. CDR3 length: 11 residues. V was clipped by 5 bases and J by 11 bases; unmatched bases: 3. Germline CDR1 KGHDR, CDR2 SFDVKD.

The clonotype originates from a person between 18 and 59 years old who received the Ad26.COV2.S COVID-19 vaccine or a placebo. The chain combines TRBV24-1 with TRBJ2-3; the match to TRBD1 covers 7 bases. The sample in question was peripheral blood, obtained in a trial of Ad26.COV2.S vaccine versus placebo. CDR3 sequence reads: CATSAGDRQYF. In DNA form, the CDR3 reads TGTGCCACCAGTGCCGGGGACAGGCAGTATTTT.